These T cell receptor beta chains were read from a single sample in a study of blood T cell repertoires in COVID-19. TCRdb's table, derived via immunoSEQ multiplex PCR, lists solely in-frame clones and lacks some. The data hold roughly 50,000 clones, with over 85% observed a single time. Sequences were obtained from peripheral blood. These receptors all stem from a man older than 75 with acute or convalescent COVID-19. CDR3s include the opening cysteine and the closing phenylalanine or tryptophan. Fields, in order: V gene, J gene, CDR3 protein.

TRBV25-1	TRBJ2-7	CATGRGASEQYF
TRBV7-2	TRBJ1-2	CASSLGYRGPQYGYTF
TRBV6-5	TRBJ1-2	CASSTGEPQYGYTF
TRBV6-5	TRBJ1-6	CASRRGSNSPLHF
TRBV10-3	TRBJ2-3	CAISEGQVNTQYF
TRBV5-1	TRBJ1-2	CASSWTGGNYGYTF
TRBV5-5	TRBJ1-2	CASSLVVPGQITF
TRBV10-3	TRBJ2-7	CATDPGTGGWEQYF
TRBV7-2	TRBJ2-7	CASSFLRGEQYF
TRBV4-2	TRBJ2-3	CASSRDGTSFSTDTQYF